This T cell receptor beta chain is drawn from a study of blood T cell repertoires in COVID-19. Across the study: Sites across the United States, Italy and Spain contributed samples from acute and convalescent COVID-19. The cDNA or gDNA used as material had been derived from T cells, B-cell-depleted T cells, or PBMCs.

Trimming removed 4 bases at V and 5 bases at J, with 15 bases between. Germline assignment: CDR1 MNHEY and CDR2 SVGAGI. This CDR3 has 15 amino acids. In the original analysis: Amplification of reference gene primers was used by the study to estimate nucleated cell counts. The data were produced by immunoSEQ multiplex PCR, yet TCRdb's version contains in-frame clones alone and is incomplete. V, J and clone size are taken as reported in that table, and D and trimming were inferred from the DNA itself. The sample lists hundreds of thousands of clones, roughly 90% occurring once. Sequencing was performed on peripheral blood. This clonotype was sampled from a woman aged 25-40 years with acute or convalescent COVID-19. The chain employs TRBV6-5 and TRBJ2-1; D not resolved. The CDR3 DNA sequence: TGTGCCAGCAGTTCCCTTAGAGCACGAGACAATGAGCAGTTCTTC. It specifies CASSSLRARDNEQFF.